This is a list of T cell receptor beta chains from one sample in a study of blood T cell repertoires in COVID-19. Data came from immunoSEQ multiplex PCR; TCRdb stores just in-frame clones and leaves some out. The data show approximately 300,000 clones, about nine tenths seen once. The sample taken for sequencing was PBMCs or T cells enriched from blood (not recorded which). Receptors originate from a man in his sixties who had recovered from COVID-19. Both conserved end residues are trimmed from each CDR3.

V gene	J gene	CDR3 protein
TRBV6-5	TRBJ2-1	ASSYSIGERGNEQF
TRBV7-2	TRBJ2-3	ASSYRAGGGVGTQY
TRBV6-5	TRBJ2-7	ASRLVHPVGEQY
TRBV7-9	TRBJ2-2	ASSLGQNTGELF
TRBV3-1/TRBV3-2	TRBJ1-5	ASSRQHNQPQH
TRBV10-3	TRBJ1-5	AISESPQHSNQPQH
TRBV25-1	TRBJ2-2	ASSSYVGRTTGELF
TRBV18	TRBJ2-7	ASSPRLAGQYEQY
TRBV28	TRBJ2-6	ASSGFLAGDSGANVLT
TRBV18	TRBJ2-1	ASSPLNSDEQF
TRBV6-1	TRBJ1-1	ASSEFPTGDTEAF
TRBV3-1/TRBV3-2	TRBJ1-4	ASYDGATNEKLF
TRBV27	TRBJ2-7	ASSPRLAGEQY
TRBV20-1	TRBJ2-5	SPPLGETQY
TRBV28	TRBJ2-2	ASSFSRRANLLF
TRBV30	TRBJ1-1	AWSNRGHTEAF
TRBV11-3	TRBJ2-5	ASSLVLAGAEGETQY
TRBV2	TRBJ2-7	ASSVTVISYEQY
TRBV7-3	TRBJ2-6	ASSPESTSGANVLT
TRBV4-2	TRBJ1-2	ASSQETHRDSLFSGYT
TRBV7-9	TRBJ2-7	ASSNTGVSEQY
TRBV6-5	TRBJ1-4	ASRRQGLNEKLF
TRBV5-1	TRBJ2-3	ASSGGQHLTDTQY
TRBV11-2	TRBJ1-4	ASSLESGVGKLF
TRBV6-6	TRBJ1-2	ASSYDSPRYGYT
TRBV5-8	TRBJ2-1	ASSLDRGTYNEQF
TRBV4-2	TRBJ2-5	ASSRTSGSLKETQY
TRBV7-6	TRBJ1-1	ASSSIQGKAF
TRBV19	TRBJ1-3	ASSIDLGTGLFSGNTIY
TRBV7-2	TRBJ2-7	ASSWGVGVREASYEQY
TRBV10-2	TRBJ2-2	ASRLAGGPNTGELF
TRBV7-9	TRBJ1-2	AHPQGNYGYT
TRBV6-5	TRBJ2-2	ASSYSPGGGTGELF
TRBV7-6	TRBJ1-1	ASSLVGRVDTEAF
TRBV5-1	TRBJ1-3	ASSPSTGLGNTIY
TRBV7-2	TRBJ1-4	ASSRGVGATNEKLF
TRBV3-1/TRBV3-2	TRBJ2-3	ASSQLAGESVDTQY
TRBV9	TRBJ1-6	ASSVEPNNSPLH
TRBV9	TRBJ2-1	ASSVGWGPSYNEQF
TRBV7-8	TRBJ1-1	ASSLSLGGTEAF
TRBV6-1	TRBJ2-1	ASSARTSRGSYNEQF
TRBV11-2	TRBJ2-7	ASSLGTDRIPYEQY
TRBV5-1	TRBJ2-7	ASSRDSPYEQY
TRBV11-2	TRBJ2-5	ASSLGGGLAGETQY
TRBV11-2	TRBJ2-1	ASSLASATSYNEQF
TRBV10-1	TRBJ2-1	ASSPNRGYNEQF